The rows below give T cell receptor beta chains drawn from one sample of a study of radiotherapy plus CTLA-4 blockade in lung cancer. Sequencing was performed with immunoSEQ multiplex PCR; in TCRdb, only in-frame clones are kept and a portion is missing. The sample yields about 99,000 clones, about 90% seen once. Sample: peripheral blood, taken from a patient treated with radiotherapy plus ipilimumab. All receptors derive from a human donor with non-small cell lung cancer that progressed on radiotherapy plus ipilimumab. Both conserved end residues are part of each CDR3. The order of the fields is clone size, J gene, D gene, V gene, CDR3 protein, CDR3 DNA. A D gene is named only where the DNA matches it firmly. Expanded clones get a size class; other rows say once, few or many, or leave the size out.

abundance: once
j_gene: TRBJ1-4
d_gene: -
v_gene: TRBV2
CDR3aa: CASSEDYGGEKLFF
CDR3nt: TGTGCCAGCAGTGAAGACTATGGGGGTGAAAAACTGTTTTTT

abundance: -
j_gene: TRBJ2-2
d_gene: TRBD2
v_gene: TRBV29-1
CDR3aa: CSVETFRGLAGGRGTGELFF
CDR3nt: TGCAGCGTTGAGACTTTCCGAGGACTAGCGGGAGGCCGGGGGACCGGGGAGCTGTTTTTT

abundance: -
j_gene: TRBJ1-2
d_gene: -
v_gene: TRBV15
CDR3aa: CATSRDFALGGAEGYTF
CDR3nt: TGTGCCACCAGCAGAGATTTCGCGTTAGGGGGGGCTGAGGGCTACACCTTC

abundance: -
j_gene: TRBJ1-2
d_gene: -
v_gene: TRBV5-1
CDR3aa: CASSLVAATKLYGYTF
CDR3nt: TGCGCCAGCAGCTTGGTGGCGGCTACTAAACTCTATGGCTACACCTTC

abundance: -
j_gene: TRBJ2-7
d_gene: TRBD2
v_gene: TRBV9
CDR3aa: CASSPGLAGHEQYF
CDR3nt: TGTGCCAGCAGCCCGGGACTAGCGGGCCACGAGCAGTACTTC

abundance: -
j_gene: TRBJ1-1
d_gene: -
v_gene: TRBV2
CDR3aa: CASSGQRGTEAFF
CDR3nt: TGTGCCAGCAGTGGACAGCGCGGGACTGAAGCTTTCTTT

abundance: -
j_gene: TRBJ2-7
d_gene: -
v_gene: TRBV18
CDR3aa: CASSEGPYRGSSYEQYF
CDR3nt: TGTGCCAGCTCAGAAGGGCCCTATCGGGGGAGCTCCTACGAGCAGTACTTC

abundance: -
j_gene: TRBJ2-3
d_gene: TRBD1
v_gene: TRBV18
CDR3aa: CASSRTGALGPTSSTDTQYF
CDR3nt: TGTGCCAGCTCACGGACAGGGGCCCTCGGCCCAACCTCTAGCACAGATACGCAGTATTTT

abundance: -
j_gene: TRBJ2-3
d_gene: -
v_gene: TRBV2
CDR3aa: CASSEARTQYF
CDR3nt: TGTGCCAGCAGTGAAGCGCGGACGCAGTATTTT

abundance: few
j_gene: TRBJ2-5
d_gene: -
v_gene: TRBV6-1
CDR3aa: CASTRDIRETQYF
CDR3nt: TGTGCCAGCACACGGGACATCAGAGAGACCCAGTACTTC

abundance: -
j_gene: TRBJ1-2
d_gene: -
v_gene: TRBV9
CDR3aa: CASSPQGSRPYGYTF
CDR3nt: TGTGCCAGCAGCCCCCAGGGCAGCCGTCCGTATGGCTACACCTTC

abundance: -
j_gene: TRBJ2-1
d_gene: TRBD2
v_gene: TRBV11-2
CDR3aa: CASSLPTRLAGGLKFF
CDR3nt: TGTGCCAGCAGCTTACCAACCCGACTAGCGGGAGGGCTGAAGTTCTTC

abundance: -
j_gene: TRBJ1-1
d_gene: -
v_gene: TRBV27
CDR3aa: CASSIGQWVGKVEAFF
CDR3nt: TGTGCCAGCAGTATAGGACAGTGGGTGGGAAAGGTTGAAGCTTTCTTT

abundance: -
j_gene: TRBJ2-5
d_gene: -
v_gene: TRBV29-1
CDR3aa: CSVVPPQETQYF
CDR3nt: TGCAGCGTTGTTCCACCCCAAGAGACCCAGTACTTC

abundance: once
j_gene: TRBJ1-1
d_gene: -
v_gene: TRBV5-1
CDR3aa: CASSLTFLRTETFF
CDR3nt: TGCGCCAGCAGCTTGACCTTTCTTAGGACAGAAACTTTCTTT

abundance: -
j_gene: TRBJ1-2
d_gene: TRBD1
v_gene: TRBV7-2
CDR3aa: CASSLERGRYGYTF
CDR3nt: TGTGCCAGCAGCTTGGAGAGGGGGCGTTATGGCTACACCTTC

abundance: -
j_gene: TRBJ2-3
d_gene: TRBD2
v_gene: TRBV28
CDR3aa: CASNIGTSGSTDTQYF
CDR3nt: TGTGCCAGCAATATAGGGACTAGCGGGAGCACAGATACGCAGTATTTT

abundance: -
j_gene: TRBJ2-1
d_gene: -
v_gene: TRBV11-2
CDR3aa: CASSRLRGAGYNEQFF
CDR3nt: TGTGCCAGCAGCCGCCTACGAGGGGCAGGATACAATGAGCAGTTCTTC

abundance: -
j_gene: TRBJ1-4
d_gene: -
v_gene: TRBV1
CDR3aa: CTSSLGQDGEKLFF
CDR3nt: TGCACCAGCAGCCTCGGACAGGATGGGGAAAAACTGTTTTTT

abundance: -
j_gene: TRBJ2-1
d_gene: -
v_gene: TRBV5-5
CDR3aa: CASSSLTTGEQFF
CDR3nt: TGTGCCAGCAGTTCCCTCACCACCGGGGAGCAGTTCTTC

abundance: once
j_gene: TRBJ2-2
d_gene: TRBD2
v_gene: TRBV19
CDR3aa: CASTRASGHTGELFF
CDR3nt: TGTGCCAGTACACGGGCTAGCGGGCACACCGGGGAGCTGTTTTTT

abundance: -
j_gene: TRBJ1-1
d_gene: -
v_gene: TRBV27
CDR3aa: CASRTDRLGTEAFF
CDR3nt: TGTGCCAGCAGGACAGACCGGTTGGGCACTGAAGCTTTCTTT

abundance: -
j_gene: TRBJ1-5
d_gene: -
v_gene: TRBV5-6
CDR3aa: CASSLTPGTEPQHF
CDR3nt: TGTGCCAGCAGCTTGACTCCAGGTACGGAGCCCCAGCATTTT

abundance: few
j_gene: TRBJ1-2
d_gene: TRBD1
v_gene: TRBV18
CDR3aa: CASSPTGDYGYTF
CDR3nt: TGTGCCAGCTCACCAACAGGGGACTATGGCTACACCTTC

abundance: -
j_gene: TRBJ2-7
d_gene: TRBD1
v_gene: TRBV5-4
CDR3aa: CASSLRTGDEQYF
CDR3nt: TGTGCCAGCAGCCTCCGGACAGGGGACGAGCAGTACTTC

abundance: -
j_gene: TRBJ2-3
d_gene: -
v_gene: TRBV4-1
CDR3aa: CASSQDQGTDTQYF
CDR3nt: TGCGCCAGCAGCCAAGATCAAGGCACAGATACGCAGTATTTT

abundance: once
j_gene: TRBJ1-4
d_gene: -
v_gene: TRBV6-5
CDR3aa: CASSSRDWEKLFF
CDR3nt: TGTGCCAGCAGCTCCCGCGATTGGGAAAAACTGTTTTTT

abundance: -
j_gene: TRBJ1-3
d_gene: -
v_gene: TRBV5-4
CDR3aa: CASSLNGASGNTIYF
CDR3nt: TGTGCCAGCAGCTTGAACGGGGCTTCTGGAAACACCATATATTTT

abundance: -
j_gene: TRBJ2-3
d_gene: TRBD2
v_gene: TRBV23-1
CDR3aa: CASSPGPSGRVGTDTQYF
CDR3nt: TGCGCCAGCAGTCCAGGCCCTAGCGGGAGGGTAGGCACAGATACGCAGTATTTT

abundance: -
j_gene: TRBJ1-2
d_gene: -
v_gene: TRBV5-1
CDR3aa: CASSLSQNYGYTF
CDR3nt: TGCGCCAGCAGCTTGTCGCAGAACTATGGCTACACCTTC

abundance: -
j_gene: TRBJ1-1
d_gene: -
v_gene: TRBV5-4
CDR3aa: CASSRVGTEAFF
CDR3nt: TGTGCCAGCAGCCGGGTGGGCACTGAAGCTTTCTTT

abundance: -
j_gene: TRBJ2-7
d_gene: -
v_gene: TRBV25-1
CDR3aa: CARRRLGNYEQYF
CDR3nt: TGTGCCAGGCGACGACTAGGGAACTACGAGCAGTACTTC

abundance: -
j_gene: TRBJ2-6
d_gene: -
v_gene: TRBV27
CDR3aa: CASSLNGANVLTF
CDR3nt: TGTGCCAGCAGTTTAAACGGGGCCAACGTCCTGACTTTC

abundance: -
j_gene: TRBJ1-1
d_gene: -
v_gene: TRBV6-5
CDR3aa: CASRGGNAEAFF
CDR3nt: TGTGCCAGCAGAGGGGGGAACGCTGAAGCTTTCTTT

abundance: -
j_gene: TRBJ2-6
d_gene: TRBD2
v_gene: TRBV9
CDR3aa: CASSGGAGGRASGANVLTF
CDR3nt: TGTGCCAGCAGCGGAGGTGCTGGCGGGAGAGCTTCCGGGGCCAACGTCCTGACTTTC

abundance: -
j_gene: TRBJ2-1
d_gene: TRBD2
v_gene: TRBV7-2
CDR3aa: CASSRRTSLEQFF
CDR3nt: TGTGCCAGCAGCCGAAGGACTAGCCTTGAGCAGTTCTTC

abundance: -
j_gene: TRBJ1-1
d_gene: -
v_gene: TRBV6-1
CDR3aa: CASSSAMNTEAFF
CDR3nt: TGTGCCAGCAGCAGCGCCATGAACACTGAAGCTTTCTTT

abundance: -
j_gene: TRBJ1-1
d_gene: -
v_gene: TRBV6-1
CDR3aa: CASLQGPNTEAFF
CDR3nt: TGTGCCAGCCTACAGGGCCCGAACACTGAAGCTTTCTTT

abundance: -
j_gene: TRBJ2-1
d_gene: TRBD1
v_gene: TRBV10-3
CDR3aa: CAISESGTGYNEQFF
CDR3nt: TGTGCCATCAGTGAAAGCGGGACAGGGTACAATGAGCAGTTCTTC

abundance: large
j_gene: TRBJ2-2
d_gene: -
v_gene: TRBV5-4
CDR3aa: CASSLRKGTNTGELFF
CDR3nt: TGTGCCAGCAGCTTAAGGAAGGGGACGAACACCGGGGAGCTGTTTTTT

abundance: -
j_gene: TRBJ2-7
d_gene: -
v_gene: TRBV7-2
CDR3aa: CASATGKGYEQYF
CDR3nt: TGTGCCTCCGCGACAGGAAAAGGCTACGAGCAGTACTTC

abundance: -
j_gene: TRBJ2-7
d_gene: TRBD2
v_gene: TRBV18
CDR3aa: CASSPGGVIYEQYF
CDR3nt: TGTGCCAGCTCACCGGGGGGGGTCATTTACGAGCAGTACTTC

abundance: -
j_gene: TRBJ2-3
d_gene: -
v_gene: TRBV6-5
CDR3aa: CASSYSFKADTQYF
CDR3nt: TGTGCCAGCAGTTACTCGTTCAAGGCAGATACGCAGTATTTT

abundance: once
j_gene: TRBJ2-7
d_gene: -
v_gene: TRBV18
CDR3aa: CASSRDPGEQYF
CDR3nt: TGTGCCAGCTCACGGGACCCGGGCGAGCAGTACTTC

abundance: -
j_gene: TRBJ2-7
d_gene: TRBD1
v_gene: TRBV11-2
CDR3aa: CASSSNRDSSYEQYF
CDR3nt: TGTGCCAGCAGCTCCAACCGGGACAGCTCCTACGAGCAGTACTTC

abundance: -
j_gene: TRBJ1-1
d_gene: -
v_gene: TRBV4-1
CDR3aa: CASSHWPEENTEAFF
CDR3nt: TGCGCCAGCAGCCACTGGCCGGAGGAGAACACTGAAGCTTTCTTT

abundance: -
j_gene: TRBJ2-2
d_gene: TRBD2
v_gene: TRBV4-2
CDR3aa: CASSQPGDTGTRSAGELFF
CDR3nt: TGTGCCAGCAGCCAACCGGGAGATACCGGGACTAGAAGCGCCGGGGAGCTGTTTTTT

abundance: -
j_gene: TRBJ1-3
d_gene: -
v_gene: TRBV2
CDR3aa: CASTQTLLFGRRSGNTIYF
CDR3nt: TGTGCCAGCACCCAAACCCTTCTATTTGGACGGCGCTCTGGAAACACCATATATTTT

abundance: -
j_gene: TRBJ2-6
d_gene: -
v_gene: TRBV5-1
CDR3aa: CASSLVGRPGANVLTF
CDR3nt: TGCGCCAGCAGCTTGGTGGGGCGGCCTGGGGCCAACGTCCTGACTTTC

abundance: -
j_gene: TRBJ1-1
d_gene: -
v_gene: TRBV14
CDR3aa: CASSRLGRNTEAFF
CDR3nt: TGTGCCAGCAGCCGACTAGGGAGGAACACTGAAGCTTTCTTT

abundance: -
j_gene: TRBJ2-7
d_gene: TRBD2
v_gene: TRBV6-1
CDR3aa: CASSLAGPYYEQYF
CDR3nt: TGTGCCAGCAGCCTAGCGGGTCCCTACTACGAGCAGTACTTC

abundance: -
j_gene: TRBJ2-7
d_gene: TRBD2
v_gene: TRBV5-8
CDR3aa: CASSSVPGLAYEQYF
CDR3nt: TGTGCCAGCAGCTCGGTCCCGGGACTAGCGTACGAGCAGTACTTC